This section outlines one T cell receptor beta chain sequence together with its context. No cognate antigen has been identified for it. Base qualities are not recorded, but no much larger clone differs from it by a single base. Taken from cysteine to phenylalanine, the CDR3 has 16 residues. Just the 48-base CDR3 DNA is kept, in frame starting at base 1. V is cut by 2 bases and J by 5 bases, and the space between the germline ends is 16 bases. CDR1 and CDR2, per the germline V gene, are MGHRA and YSYEKL. This sample is part of a study of cytomegalovirus exposure and HLA in healthy donors (dated by TCRdb to 2016 to 2017). Regarding the study in general: An earlier analysis of under 600 of the donors reported approximately 270 Gb of sequence data and around 120 million unique TCR beta sequences from 150 million to 200 million T cells. The study profiled the T cell repertoires of 500 to 800 subjects by immunosequencing and related them to cytomegalovirus serostatus. Alongside the repertoire data, information on donor age, sex, ethnicity and CMV serostatus was compiled. To decide whether each TCR beta V gene segment behaved as functional or pseudogenic, an earlier analysis of over 500 of the donors relied on high-throughput TCR beta sequencing. An early release that covered 500 to 800 HLA-typed donors contained about 300 gigabases of sequencing data and tens of millions of unique TCR sequences. Of the roughly 400 genotyped donors, 75% to 85% were placed in the genetic ancestry cluster associated with self-reported Caucasian donors. Because of strong linkage in the cohort, 5 or 6 DR-DQ haplotypes were treated as single units for association and clustering. The aim of the study was to test whether cataloging public T cell receptors could identify signatures of past pathogen exposure. High-throughput TCR immunosequencing, statistical association of individual TCRs with disease status, and machine learning were combined to predict cytomegalovirus infection status. A later genetic analysis used genome-wide SNP genotypes for about 65% of the roughly 670 donors, treating that subset as a discovery cohort. The number of typed donors differed by locus: 629-630 for A, B, C, DRB1 and DQB1; some 540 for DQA1; fewer than 610 for DPA1; and 400 to 480 for DPB1. Every discovery cohort repertoire had been produced on one sequencing platform. In addition to the first cohort of 666 subjects, a separate validation cohort of over 90 different subjects was used. In the later analysis, no new phenotypic data were used to find candidate immune exposures; instead, reliance was placed on TCR beta sequences and their occurrence across donors. Among roughly 400 genotyped donors of the cohort, an average of approximately 240,000 unique TCR beta nucleotide sequences was sequenced per donor, of which 15% to 20% were non-productive. HLA typing included class I and class II loci at four-digit resolution. In a later analysis, previously published TCR beta repertoires from some 640 donors were re-analyzed and high-resolution HLA genotyping was added so that TCR occurrence patterns could be studied.

The cohort consisted of some 730 healthy bone marrow donors. All cohort members were sampled while nominally healthy, although unrecorded immune exposures were likely present. The donor was CMV seronegative and belonged to the group of over 350 seronegative cohort members. A peripheral blood sample was provided by each donor, and peripheral blood mononuclear cells were used for TCR beta sequencing. Genomic DNA was extracted from the blood cell samples with the Qiagen DNeasy Blood Extraction Kit. The library relied on the immunoSEQ multiplex PCR assay. A mixture of 60 forward primers for TCR Vbeta segments and 13 reverse primers for TCR Jbeta segments was used in the multiplex PCR. Amplification of the CDR3 region of rearranged TCR beta genes was performed with a multiplex PCR assay on genomic DNA. The Illumina HiSeq System was used to sequence the amplified TCR beta libraries as 87-base-pair reads. Regarding the original processing steps: A later analysis counted approximately 74 million unique TCR beta chains across the approximately 700 repertoires, and some 11 million of these chains were shared by at least two donors. A nearest-neighbor algorithm error-corrected the raw reads and collapsed the reads into unique sequences, merging closely related sequences to remove PCR and sequencing errors. To assign V, D and J gene segments, CDR3 sequences were aligned to IMGT reference sequences. Each retained sequence needed at least a six-nucleotide match to both a V gene segment and a J gene segment. Rearrangements were called productive when the CDR3 lacked stop codons and stayed in frame with V and J; all others were non-productive. CDR3 was defined by IMGT convention, running from the second conserved V-encoded cysteine to the conserved J-encoded phenylalanine. Sequences without an unambiguous match to a single V gene segment were excluded from the earlier analysis of about 630 of the donors. In an earlier analysis of about 590 of the donors, a V segment was called functional when productive rearrangements were above 56.7%, and segregating when the standard deviation between donors exceeded 5%. To diagnose cytomegalovirus status from the catalog of TCR beta chain sequences, a statistical classification framework was built. In a later analysis, V and J genes were assigned by comparing TCR nucleotide sequences against IMGT/GENE-DB human TR gene sequences. A later analysis assigned CDR3 sequences and most-parsimonious VDJ recombination scenarios with the TCRdist pipeline. In a later analysis, each TCR beta chain was defined by its CDR3 amino acid sequence together with its V-gene family, and reads without a unique V-gene family were excluded. To address suspected cross-contamination and a sequencing artifact, a later analysis removed a few hundred highly shared, low-generation-probability nucleotide sequences. In a later analysis, a clonal expansion index for each public chain was calculated from normalized within-repertoire ranks of inferred template counts. Generation probabilities in a later analysis came from a VDJ recombination model fitted to out-of-frame rearrangements, and those results were checked against IGoR. In a later analysis, hypergeometric tests were used to score TCR-TCR, TCR-HLA and TCR-CMV co-occurrence, with a repertoire-size bias correction applied to TCR pairs. In a later analysis, false discovery rates were estimated by permuting HLA or CMV assignments 20 times. A later analysis grouped co-occurring TCRs with DBSCAN, adding TCRdist sequence similarity when clustering within HLA-allele-positive subsets. Co-occurrence clustering excluded repertoires with fewer than 30,000 or more than 120,000 public chains, plus five with anomalous nucleotide sharing. TCRdb's version of the immuneACCESS table is confined to in-frame rearrangements and falls short of the full clone set. An unresolved V gene accounts for under half of the shortfall where checked; the remainder is of unknown origin. V and J calls and clone size are given by that table; D and trimming were obtained from the DNA. Present in this sample are over 100,000 clones, 80% to 85% of which were seen just once. About 2% of the sample is in the top ten clones.

The paper as a whole reports these results and caveats: Immune exposure information for the cohort was limited to CMV serostatus. Strong co-occurrence of HLA alleles, especially DR and DQ, made assigning TCR associations to individual alleles difficult. The authors suggested that the approach could potentially be extended to other disease states and immunological phenotypes. Because the 87-base-pair reads could not distinguish some IMGT-functional V segments, including TRBV6-2 and TRBV6-3, those segments were excluded. In the study, approximately 160 TCR beta chains were listed as associated with cytomegalovirus. Most CMV-associated TCR beta chains appeared to be HLA-restricted in a later analysis, and the HLA associations seemed to be driven largely by CMV exposure. Correlated functional status among segregating V segments might be attributable to linkage disequilibrium, but an unknown experimental factor could not be ruled out. Because counts were too low, about 18 rarely observed V segments, including chromosome 9 orphons, were left out of the earlier analysis of over 550 of the donors. A later genetic analysis reported fewer N-insertions in productive TCRs among donors in an Asian-associated ancestry cluster than the roughly 700-donor mean. In a later analysis, HLA-associated TCR beta chains were found to be more clonally expanded and to have lower generation probabilities than equally common non-associated chains. Presence/absence analyses assumed roughly uniform sequencing depth across donors, an assumption that may not hold. Most TCR sequences were seen in very few donors, while some public TCRs were found in many individuals. The classifier was reported to diagnose cytomegalovirus status with high specificity and sensitivity in both the original and validation cohorts. In vitro tests confirmed that a few of the cytomegalovirus-associated TCR beta chains recognize cytomegalovirus antigens. The sequencing pipeline was judged likely to have produced a cluster of highly shared sequence variants as a technical artifact. A later analysis associated 16,951 TCR beta sequences with specific HLA alleles at a false discovery rate of 0.05. In a later analysis, the rate of TCR association differed among HLA loci, with DRB1 alleles having the most associated TCRs and HLA-C alleles having the fewest. A further reported finding was that TCR beta sequences accurately predicted the HLA-A and HLA-B alleles for most subjects in the first cohort. Because some donors lacked HLA typing at each locus, the association tests relied only on the typed subset. Only TCR beta chains were sequenced in this cohort, and the absence of alpha or paired-chain data limited detectable features. According to a later analysis, parvovirus B19, influenza, CMV and Epstein-Barr virus appeared linked to several top co-occurrence clusters. A later genetic analysis associated a missense DCLRE1C variant with V-gene and J-gene trimming of TCR beta chains, and an independent cohort replicated the association. In an earlier analysis of around 600 of the donors, most TCR beta V segments appeared in productive rearrangements about 87% or about 30% of the time, broadly matching IMGT annotations.

Rearrangement joined TRBV4-1 to TRBJ1-5; the D gene lacks a confident call. Input material: PBMCs. This TCR derives from a woman aged 25 to 39 in good health and CMV-seronegative. The DNA reads TGCGCCAGCAGCCAATTTCAGTACGGGGTTGATCAGCCCCAGCATTTT. Its protein product is CASSQFQYGVDQPQHF.